These 9 T cell receptor beta chains were sequenced from one sample in a study of T cell changes during pregnancy in multiple sclerosis. Sequencing was performed with immunoSEQ multiplex PCR; in TCRdb, only in-frame clones are kept and a portion is missing. The sample yields some 80,000 clones, 70% to 90% seen once. The starting material was peripheral blood, obtained in the first trimester of pregnancy. The receptors shown here come from a female donor in good health, enrolled as a control in a pregnancy study.

The J gene is TRBJ2-1, the V gene TRBV27; 13 nucleotides agree with TRBD2. Germline-derived CDR1 and CDR2 are MNHEY and SMNVEV (reference sequence). CDR3 length: 15 residues. With 10 bases clipped from V and 5 bases from J, the junction kept 8 bases outside the gene matches. CDR3 protein: CANFAGTSGNNEQFF. CDR3 bases: TGTGCCAACTTCGCCGGGACTAGCGGGAACAATGAGCAGTTCTTC.

This clone was picked up a small number of times. CDR3 residues: CASSVSQGTGGLSYEQYF. DNA of the CDR3: TGTGCCAGCAGCGTATCTCAAGGGACGGGAGGTTTGTCCTACGAGCAGTACTTC. The chain joins TRBV9 to TRBJ2-7, with 7 nucleotides matching TRBD2. Trimming cost V 1 base and J 1 base; bases outside gene matches: 14. This CDR3 region has 18 residues. Germline CDR1 reads SGDLS; CDR2 reads YYNGEE. Full variable domain (missing parts from reference TRBV9 and TRBJ2-7): DSGVTQTPKHLITATGQRVTLRCSPRSGDLSVYWYQQSLDQGLQFLIQYYNGEERAKGNILERFSAQQFPDLHSELNLSSLELGDSALYFCASSVSQGTGGLSYEQYFGPGTRLTVT.

This chain joins TRBV9 and TRBJ1-1, with 8 bases matching TRBD1. The CDR3 sequence is 15 residues long. J gave up 1 base and V 2 bases, and 4 bases lay outside the gene matches. Germline V gives CDR1 SGDLS, CDR2 YYNGEE. CDR3 protein: CASSVLGQENTEAFF. DNA of the CDR3: TGTGCCAGCAGCGTCCTGGGACAGGAGAACACTGAAGCTTTCTTT.

The chain carries TRBV7-9 and TRBJ2-1, with 8 bases identical to TRBD1. The CDR3 consists of 16 residues. Germline V gene sequence: CDR1 SEHNR, CDR2 FQNEAQ (reference sequence). V lost 7 bases, J lost 2 bases, and 10 bases stayed unmatched. The CDR3: CASIKPRQGTYNEQFF. The CDR3 region has the DNA TGTGCCAGCATAAAGCCGAGACAGGGGACCTACAATGAGCAGTTCTTC.

J is TRBJ1-6 and V is TRBV14, with unresolved D. CDR1 and CDR2 (germline): SGHDN, FVKESK. This CDR3 comprises 17 residues. V gave up 0 bases and J gave up 6 bases, with 15 bases separating them. The CDR3 loop reads CASSQERIVSGNSPLHF. DNA of the CDR3: TGTGCCAGCAGCCAAGAGAGGATAGTAAGCGGTAATTCACCCCTCCACTTT. Full variable domain (missing parts from reference TRBV14 and TRBJ1-6): EAGVTQFPSHSVIEKGQTVTLRCDPISGHDNLYWYRRVMGKEIKFLLHFVKESKQDESGMPNNRFLAERTGGTYSTLKVQPAELEDSGVYFCASSQERIVSGNSPLHFGNGTRLTVT.

In this sample, this clone turned up once. The chain joins TRBV19 to TRBJ2-5; 8 nucleotides agree with TRBD2. The CDR3 length is 16 residues. Germline V lookup: CDR1 LNHDA, CDR2 SQIVND (reference sequence). Trimming cost V 4 bases and J 4 bases; bases outside gene matches: 11. The CDR3 loop is CASSTALPGGRETQYF. CDR3 bases: TGTGCCAGTAGTACCGCCCTACCGGGGGGGCGAGAGACCCAGTACTTC.

The chain joins TRBV5-1 to TRBJ2-2; a possible D gene is TRBD1 (6 bases). The length of the CDR3 is 16 residues. The germline V gene has CDR1 SGHRS and CDR2 YFSETQ. Trimming stripped 2 bases from V and 1 base from J, with 12 bases between. The CDR3 region is CASSFMGAQNTGELFF. The CDR3 coding sequence is TGCGCCAGCAGCTTTATGGGGGCCCAGAACACCGGGGAGCTGTTTTTT.

The chain recombines TRBV7-2 with TRBJ2-3; D might be TRBD2 (6 bases). This CDR3 is built from 15 residues. In germline, CDR1 is SGHTA, CDR2 FQGNSA. Trimming removed 0 bases at V and 6 bases at J, with 13 bases between. The CDR3 region has the DNA TGTGCCAGCAGCTTAGCGCCGGACTACTCTGATACGCAGTATTTT. Translation gives CASSLAPDYSDTQYF.

This clone has only a few counts. The chain employs TRBV28 and TRBJ1-5, with D possibly TRBD1 on 6 matching bases. Germline V gives CDR1 MDHEN, CDR2 SYDVKM. The V end was cut by 8 bases, the J end by 4 bases, with 18 bases between. The CDR3 consists of 15 residues. The CDR3 DNA sequence: TGTGCCAGCTTAAAAGGCGGGGGCCCGAATCAGCCCCAGCATTTT. Its protein is CASLKGGGPNQPQHF.